This entry concerns a single T cell receptor beta chain. Its matching antigen is unknown. The data originate from a study of blood T cells in healthy people across ages. Points from the study as a whole: As naive T cell percentage varied, TCR beta diversity correlated strongly with it.

This CDR3 comprises 14 residues. V was pared by 5 bases and J by 5 bases, with 6 bases of the junction left unmatched. Primed by a sample-barcoded 5' primer and a J-beta primer mix, a second PCR proceeded for about 6 to 11 cycles. TCRdb called the 5' RACE reads again in MiXCR, with one record for every CDR3 protein. The sample holds 600,000 to 1,000,000 distinct CDR3 sequences, 55% to 75% seen once. Peripheral blood samples of 9.5 to 10 milliliters were drawn from each donor. The chain couples TRBV12-3 or TRBV12-4 to TRBJ2-5; TRBD2 matches 9 bases. The sequenced material came from blood. The TCR comes from a man aged 25-40 years in good health. The chain's CDR3 is CASSKLSGSETQYF. The CDR3, as DNA: TGTGCCAGCAGTAAACTTAGCGGGAGCGAGACCCAGTACTTC.